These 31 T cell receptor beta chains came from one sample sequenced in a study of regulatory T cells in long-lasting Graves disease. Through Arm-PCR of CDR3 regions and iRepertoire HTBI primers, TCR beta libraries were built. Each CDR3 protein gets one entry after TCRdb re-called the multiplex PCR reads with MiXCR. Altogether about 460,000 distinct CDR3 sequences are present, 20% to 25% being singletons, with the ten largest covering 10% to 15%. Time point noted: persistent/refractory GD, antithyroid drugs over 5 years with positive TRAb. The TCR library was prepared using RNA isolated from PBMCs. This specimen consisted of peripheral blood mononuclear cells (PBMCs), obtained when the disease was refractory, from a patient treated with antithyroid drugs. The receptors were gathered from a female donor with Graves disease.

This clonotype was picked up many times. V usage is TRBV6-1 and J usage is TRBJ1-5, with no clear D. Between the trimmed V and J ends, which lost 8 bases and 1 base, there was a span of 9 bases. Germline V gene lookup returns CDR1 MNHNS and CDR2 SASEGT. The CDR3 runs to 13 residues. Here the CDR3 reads CASALSSNQPQHF. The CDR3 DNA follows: TGTGCCAGCGCCTTGTCCAGCAATCAGCCCCAGCATTTT.

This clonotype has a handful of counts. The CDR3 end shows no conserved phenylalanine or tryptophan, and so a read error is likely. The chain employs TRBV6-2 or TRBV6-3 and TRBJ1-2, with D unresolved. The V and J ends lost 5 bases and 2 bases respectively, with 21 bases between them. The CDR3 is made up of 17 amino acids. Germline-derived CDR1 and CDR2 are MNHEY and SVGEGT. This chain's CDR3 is CASSPRTDRAGNYGYTS. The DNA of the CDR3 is TGTGCCAGCAGTCCTCGGACGGATAGGGCTGGGAACTATGGCTACACCTCC.

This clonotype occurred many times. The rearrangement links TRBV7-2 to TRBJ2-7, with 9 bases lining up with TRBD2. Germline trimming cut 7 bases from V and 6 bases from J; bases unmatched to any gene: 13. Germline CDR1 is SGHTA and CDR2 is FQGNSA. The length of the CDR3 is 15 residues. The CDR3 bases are TGTGCCAGCACTCCACGGGGCGGGAGGGTCCTCGAGCAGTACTTC. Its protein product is CASTPRGGRVLEQYF.

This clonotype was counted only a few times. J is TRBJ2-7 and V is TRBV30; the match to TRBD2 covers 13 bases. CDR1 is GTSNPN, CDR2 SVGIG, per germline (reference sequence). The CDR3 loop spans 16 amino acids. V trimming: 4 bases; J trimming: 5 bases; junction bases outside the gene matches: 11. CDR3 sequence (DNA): TGTGCCTGGATGGGCGAACTAGCGGGGGGGAGGAACGAGCAGTACTTC. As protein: CAWMGELAGGRNEQYF.

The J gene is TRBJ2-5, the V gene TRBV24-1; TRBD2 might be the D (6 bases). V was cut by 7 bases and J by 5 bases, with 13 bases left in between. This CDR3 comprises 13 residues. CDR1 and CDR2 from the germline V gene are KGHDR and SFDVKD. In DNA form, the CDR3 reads TGTGCCACCAGGCCGCGGGGTCTGGAGACCCAGTACTTC. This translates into CATRPRGLETQYF.

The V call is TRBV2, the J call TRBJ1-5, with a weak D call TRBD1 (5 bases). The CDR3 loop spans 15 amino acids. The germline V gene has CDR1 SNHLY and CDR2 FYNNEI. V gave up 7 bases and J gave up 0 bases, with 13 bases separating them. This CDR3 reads CASKGVRDSNQPQHF. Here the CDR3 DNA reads TGTGCCAGCAAGGGCGTCAGGGATAGCAATCAGCCCCAGCATTTT.

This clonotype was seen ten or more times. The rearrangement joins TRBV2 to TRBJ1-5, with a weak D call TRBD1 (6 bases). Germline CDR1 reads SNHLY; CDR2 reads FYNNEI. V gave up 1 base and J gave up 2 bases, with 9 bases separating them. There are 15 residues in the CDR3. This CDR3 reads CASSEEGGRNQPQHF. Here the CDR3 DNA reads TGTGCCAGCAGTGAAGAAGGGGGACGCAATCAGCCCCAGCATTTT.

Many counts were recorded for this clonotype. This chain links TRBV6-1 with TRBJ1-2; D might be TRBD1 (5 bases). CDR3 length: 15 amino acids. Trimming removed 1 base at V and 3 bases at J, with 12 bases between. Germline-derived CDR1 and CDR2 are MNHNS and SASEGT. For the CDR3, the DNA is TGTGCCAGCAGTGAAGTGGCAGGGTGGGACTATGGCTACACCTTC. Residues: CASSEVAGWDYGYTF.

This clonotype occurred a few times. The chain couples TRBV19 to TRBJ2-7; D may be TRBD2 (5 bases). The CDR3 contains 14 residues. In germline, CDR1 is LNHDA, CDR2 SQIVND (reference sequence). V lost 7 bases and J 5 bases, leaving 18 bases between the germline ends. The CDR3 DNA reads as TGTGCCAGTACCCCTACTCGGCCGGAGGACGAGCAGTACTTC. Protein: CASTPTRPEDEQYF.

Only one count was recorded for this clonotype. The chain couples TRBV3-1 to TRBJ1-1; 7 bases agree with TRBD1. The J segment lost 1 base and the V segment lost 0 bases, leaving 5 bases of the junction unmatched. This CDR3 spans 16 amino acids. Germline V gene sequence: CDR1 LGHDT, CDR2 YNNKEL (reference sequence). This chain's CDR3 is CASSQDWRGPNTEAFF. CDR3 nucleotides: TGTGCCAGCAGCCAAGATTGGAGGGGGCCGAACACTGAAGCTTTCTTT.

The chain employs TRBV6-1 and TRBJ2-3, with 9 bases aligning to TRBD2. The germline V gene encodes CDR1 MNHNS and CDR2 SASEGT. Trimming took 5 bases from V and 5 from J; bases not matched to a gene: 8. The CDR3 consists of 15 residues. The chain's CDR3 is CASSNPGLAQDTQYF. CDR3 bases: TGTGCCAGCAGTAACCCGGGACTAGCACAAGATACGCAGTATTTT.

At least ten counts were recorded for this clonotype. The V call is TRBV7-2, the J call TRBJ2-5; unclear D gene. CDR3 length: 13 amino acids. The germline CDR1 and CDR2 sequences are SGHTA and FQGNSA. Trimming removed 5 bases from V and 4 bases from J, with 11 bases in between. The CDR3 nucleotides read TGTGCCAGCAGCCAAAGGTTCAGAGAGACCCAGTACTTC. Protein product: CASSQRFRETQYF. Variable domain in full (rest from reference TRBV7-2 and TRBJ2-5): GAGVSQSPSNKVTEKGKDVELRCDPISGHTALYWYRQSLGQGLEFLIYFQGNSAPDKSGLPSDRFSAERTGGSVSTLTIQRTQQEDSAVYLCASSQRFRETQYFGPGTRLLVL.

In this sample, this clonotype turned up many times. The CDR3 here is CASSLGVGGGETQYF. The CDR3 DNA is TGTGCCAGCAGCTTAGGGGTCGGGGGGGGAGAGACCCAGTACTTC. The rearrangement uses TRBV11-2 and TRBJ2-5; 8 bases are shared with TRBD2. This CDR3 comprises 15 residues. The V gene end was trimmed by 1 base and the J gene end by 4 bases; junction bases not matched to a gene: 5. Germline CDR1 reads SGHAT; CDR2 reads FQNNGV.

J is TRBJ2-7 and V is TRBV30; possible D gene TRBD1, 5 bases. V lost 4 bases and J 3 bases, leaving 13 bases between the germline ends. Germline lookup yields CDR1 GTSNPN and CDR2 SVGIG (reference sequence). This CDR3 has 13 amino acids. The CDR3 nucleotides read TGTGCCTGGAAGGGGCCGTTTATCTACGAGCAGTACTTC. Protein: CAWKGPFIYEQYF.

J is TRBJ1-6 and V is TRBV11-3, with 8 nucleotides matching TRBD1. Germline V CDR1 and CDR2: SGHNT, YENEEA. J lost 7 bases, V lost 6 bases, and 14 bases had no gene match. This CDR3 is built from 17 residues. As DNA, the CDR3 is TGTGCCAGCAGTCGAAGACAGGGGCCCGCGGAGAATTCACCCCTCCACTTT. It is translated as CASSRRQGPAENSPLHF.

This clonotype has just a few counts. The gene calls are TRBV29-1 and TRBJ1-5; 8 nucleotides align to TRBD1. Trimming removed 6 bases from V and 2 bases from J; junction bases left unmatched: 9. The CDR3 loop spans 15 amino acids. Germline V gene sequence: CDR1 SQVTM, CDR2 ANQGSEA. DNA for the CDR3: TGCAGCGTCCACCCGGGGGGACAGGGCAATCAGCCCCAGCATTTT. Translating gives CSVHPGGQGNQPQHF.

The CDR3, as DNA: TGTGCCTGGAGCCCACGAGACAGGGGGCGGTACGAGCAGTACTTC. As protein: CAWSPRDRGRYEQYF. The chain couples TRBV30 to TRBJ2-7, with TRBD1 matching 10 bases. Germline V lookup: CDR1 GTSNPN, CDR2 SVGIG (reference sequence). The CDR3 covers 15 residues. The V gene end was trimmed by 3 bases and the J gene end by 4 bases; junction bases not matched to a gene: 9.

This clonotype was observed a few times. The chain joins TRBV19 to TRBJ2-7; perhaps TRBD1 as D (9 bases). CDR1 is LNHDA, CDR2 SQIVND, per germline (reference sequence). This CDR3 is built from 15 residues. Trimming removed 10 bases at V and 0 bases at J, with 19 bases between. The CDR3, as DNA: TGTGCCACCAGCGGGGGACAGGGACTCTCCTACGAGCAGTACTTC. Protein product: CATSGGQGLSYEQYF.

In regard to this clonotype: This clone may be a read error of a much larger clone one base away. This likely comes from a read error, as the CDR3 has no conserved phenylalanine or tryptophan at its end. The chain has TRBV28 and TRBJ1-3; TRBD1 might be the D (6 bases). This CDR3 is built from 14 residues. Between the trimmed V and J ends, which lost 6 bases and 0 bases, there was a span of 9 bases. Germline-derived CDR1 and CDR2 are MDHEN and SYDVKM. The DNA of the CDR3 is TGTGCCAGCAGAACAGGGATCTCTGGAAACACCATATATTCT. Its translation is CASRTGISGNTIYS.

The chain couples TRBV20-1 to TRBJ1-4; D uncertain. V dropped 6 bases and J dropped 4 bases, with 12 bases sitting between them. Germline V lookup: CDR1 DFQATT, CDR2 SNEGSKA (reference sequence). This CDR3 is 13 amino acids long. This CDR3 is CSARRALNEKLFF. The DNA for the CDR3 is TGCAGTGCCCGAAGGGCGCTTAATGAAAAACTGTTTTTT.

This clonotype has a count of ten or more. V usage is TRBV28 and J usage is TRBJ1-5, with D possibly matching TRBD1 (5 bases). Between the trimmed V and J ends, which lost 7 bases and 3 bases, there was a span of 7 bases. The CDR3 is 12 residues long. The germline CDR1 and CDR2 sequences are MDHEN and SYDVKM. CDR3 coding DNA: TGTGCCAGCACCAGGGACAATCAGCCCCAGCATTTT. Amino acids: CASTRDNQPQHF.

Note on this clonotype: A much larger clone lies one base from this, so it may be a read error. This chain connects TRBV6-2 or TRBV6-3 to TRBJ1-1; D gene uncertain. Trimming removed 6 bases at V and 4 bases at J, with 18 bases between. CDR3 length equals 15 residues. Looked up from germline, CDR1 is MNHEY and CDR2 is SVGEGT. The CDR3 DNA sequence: TGTGCCAGCAGCCCCGGGGATTCCATGAGCACTGAAGCTTTCTTT. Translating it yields CASSPGDSMSTEAFF.

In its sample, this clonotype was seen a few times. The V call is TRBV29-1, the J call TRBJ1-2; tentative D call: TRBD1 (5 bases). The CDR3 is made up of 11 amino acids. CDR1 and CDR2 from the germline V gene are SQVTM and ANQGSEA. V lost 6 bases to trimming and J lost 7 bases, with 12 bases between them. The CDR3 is CSVYDSGGYTF. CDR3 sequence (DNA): TGCAGCGTATACGACAGTGGTGGCTACACCTTC.

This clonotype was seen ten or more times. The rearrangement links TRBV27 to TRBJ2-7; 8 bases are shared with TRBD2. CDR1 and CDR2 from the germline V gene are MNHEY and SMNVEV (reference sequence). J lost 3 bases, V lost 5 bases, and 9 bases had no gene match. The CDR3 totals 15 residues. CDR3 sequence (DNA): TGTGCCAGCAGTCCCGGGGGGGAGGGCCGCTACGAGCAGTACTTC. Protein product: CASSPGGEGRYEQYF.

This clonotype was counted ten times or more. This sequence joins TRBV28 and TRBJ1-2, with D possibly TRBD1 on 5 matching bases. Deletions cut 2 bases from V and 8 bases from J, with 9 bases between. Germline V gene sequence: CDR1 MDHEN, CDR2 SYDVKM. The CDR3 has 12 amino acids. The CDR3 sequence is CASSLKGRGYTF. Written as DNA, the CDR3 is TGTGCCAGCAGTTTAAAGGGACGGGGCTACACCTTC.

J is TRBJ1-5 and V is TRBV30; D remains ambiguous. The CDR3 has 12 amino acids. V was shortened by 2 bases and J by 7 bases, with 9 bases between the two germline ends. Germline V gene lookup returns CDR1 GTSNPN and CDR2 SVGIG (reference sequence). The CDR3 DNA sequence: TGTGCCTGGAGTCCCCAAGGGCAGCCCCAGCATTTT. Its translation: CAWSPQGQPQHF.

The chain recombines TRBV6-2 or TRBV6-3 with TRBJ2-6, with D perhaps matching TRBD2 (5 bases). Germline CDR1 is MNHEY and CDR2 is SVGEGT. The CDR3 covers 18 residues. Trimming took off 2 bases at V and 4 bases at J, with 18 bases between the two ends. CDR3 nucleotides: TGTGCCAGCAGTTACCCCACCGGGAACGCAGCAGGGGCCAACGTCCTGACTTTC. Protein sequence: CASSYPTGNAAGANVLTF.

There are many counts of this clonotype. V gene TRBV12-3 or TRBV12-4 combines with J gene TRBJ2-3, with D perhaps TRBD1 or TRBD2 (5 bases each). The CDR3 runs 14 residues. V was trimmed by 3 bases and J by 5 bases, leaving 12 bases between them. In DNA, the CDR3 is TGTGCCAGCAGTTTCCCCGGGACCCGAGATACGCAGTATTTT. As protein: CASSFPGTRDTQYF.

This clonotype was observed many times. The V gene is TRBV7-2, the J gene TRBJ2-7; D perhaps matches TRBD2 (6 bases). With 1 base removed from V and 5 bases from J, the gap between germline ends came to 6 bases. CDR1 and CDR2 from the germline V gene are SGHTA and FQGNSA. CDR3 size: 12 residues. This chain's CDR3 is CASSLGGDEQYF. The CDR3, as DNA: TGTGCCAGCAGCTTAGGCGGGGACGAGCAGTACTTC.

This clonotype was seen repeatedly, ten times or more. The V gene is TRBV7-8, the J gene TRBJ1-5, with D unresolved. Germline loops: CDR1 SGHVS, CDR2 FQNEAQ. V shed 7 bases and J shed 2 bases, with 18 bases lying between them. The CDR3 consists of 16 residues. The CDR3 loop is CASTRARLRGNQPQHF. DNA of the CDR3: TGTGCCAGCACCCGAGCACGGTTACGGGGCAATCAGCCCCAGCATTTT. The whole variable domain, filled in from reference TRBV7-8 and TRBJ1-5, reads GAGVSQSPRYKVAKRGQDVALRCDPISGHVSLFWYQQALGQGPEFLTYFQNEAQLDKSGLPSDRFFAERPEGSVSTLKIQRTQQEDSAVYLCASTRARLRGNQPQHFGDGTRLSIL.

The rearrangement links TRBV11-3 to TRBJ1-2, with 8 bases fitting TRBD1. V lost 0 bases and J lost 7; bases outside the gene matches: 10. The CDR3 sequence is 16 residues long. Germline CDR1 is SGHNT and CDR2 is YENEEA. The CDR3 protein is CASSLEPRTGPTGYTF. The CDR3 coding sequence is TGTGCCAGCAGCTTAGAGCCCCGGACAGGGCCTACTGGCTACACCTTC.